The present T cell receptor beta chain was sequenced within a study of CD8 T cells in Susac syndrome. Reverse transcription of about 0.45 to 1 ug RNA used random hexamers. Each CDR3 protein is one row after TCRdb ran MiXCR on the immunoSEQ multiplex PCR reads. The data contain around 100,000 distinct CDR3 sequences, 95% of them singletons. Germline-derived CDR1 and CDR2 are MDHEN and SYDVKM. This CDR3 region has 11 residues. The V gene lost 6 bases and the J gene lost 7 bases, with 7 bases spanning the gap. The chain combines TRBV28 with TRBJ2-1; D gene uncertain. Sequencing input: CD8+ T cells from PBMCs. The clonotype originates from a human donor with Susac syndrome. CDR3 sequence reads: CASRAYNEQFF. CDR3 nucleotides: TGTGCCAGCAGGGCTTATAATGAGCAGTTCTTC.